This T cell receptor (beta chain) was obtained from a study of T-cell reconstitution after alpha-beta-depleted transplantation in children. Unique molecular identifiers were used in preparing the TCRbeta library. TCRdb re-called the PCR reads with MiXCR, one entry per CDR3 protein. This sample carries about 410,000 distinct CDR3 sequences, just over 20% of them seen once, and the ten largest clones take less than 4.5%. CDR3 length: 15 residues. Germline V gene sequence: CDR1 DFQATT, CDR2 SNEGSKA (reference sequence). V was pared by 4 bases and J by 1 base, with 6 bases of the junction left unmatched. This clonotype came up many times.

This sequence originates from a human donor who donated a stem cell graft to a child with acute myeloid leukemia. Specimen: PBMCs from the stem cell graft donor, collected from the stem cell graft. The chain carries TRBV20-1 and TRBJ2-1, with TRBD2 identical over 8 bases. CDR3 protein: CSAIPAGVSYNEQFF. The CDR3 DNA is TGCAGTGCTATCCCAGCGGGAGTATCCTACAATGAGCAGTTCTTC.